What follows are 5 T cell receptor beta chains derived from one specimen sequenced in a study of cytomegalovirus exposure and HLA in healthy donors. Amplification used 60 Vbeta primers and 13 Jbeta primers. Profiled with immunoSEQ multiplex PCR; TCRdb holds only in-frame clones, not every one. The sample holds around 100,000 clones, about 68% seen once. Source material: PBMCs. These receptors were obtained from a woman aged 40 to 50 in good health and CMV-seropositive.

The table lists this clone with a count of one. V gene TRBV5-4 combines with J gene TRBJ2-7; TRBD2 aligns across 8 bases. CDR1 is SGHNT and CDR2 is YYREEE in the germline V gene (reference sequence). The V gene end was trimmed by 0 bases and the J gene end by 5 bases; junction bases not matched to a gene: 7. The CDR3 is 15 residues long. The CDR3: CASSLGSGGQNEQYF. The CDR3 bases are TGTGCCAGCAGCTTGGGGTCGGGGGGGCAAAACGAGCAGTACTTC.

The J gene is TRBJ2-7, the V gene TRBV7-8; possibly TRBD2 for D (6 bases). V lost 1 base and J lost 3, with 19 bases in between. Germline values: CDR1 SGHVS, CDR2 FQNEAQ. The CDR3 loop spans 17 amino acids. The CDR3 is CASSLETALARGYEQYF. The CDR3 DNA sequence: TGTGCCAGCAGCTTAGAGACGGCCCTAGCGAGGGGCTACGAGCAGTACTTC.

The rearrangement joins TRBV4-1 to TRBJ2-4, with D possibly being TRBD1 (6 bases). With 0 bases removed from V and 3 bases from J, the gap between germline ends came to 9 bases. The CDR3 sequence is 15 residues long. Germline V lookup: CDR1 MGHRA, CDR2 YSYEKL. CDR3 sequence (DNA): TGCGCCAGCAGCCAAGAAGGGACACACAAAAACATTCAGTACTTC. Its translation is CASSQEGTHKNIQYF.

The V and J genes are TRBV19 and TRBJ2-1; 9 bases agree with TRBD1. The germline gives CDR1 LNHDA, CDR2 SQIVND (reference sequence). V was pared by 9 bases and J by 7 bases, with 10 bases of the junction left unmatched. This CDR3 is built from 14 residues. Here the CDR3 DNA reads TGTGCCAGCACACCCGGGACAGGGTGGAATGAGCAGTTCTTC. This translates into CASTPGTGWNEQFF.

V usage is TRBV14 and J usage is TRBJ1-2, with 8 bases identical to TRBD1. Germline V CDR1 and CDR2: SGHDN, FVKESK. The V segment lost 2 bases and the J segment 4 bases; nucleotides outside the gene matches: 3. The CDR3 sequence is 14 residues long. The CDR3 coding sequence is TGTGCCAGCAGCCAACAGGGGACAGGCTATGGCTACACCTTC. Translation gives CASSQQGTGYGYTF.